The source of this TCR beta chain is a study of blood T cell repertoires in COVID-19. Study information: COVID-19 samples from acute and convalescent phases originated in the United States, Italy and Spain. Sample material is recorded as cDNA or gDNA derived from T cells, B-cell-depleted T cells, or PBMCs.

As originally analysed: Amplification of reference gene primers was used by the study to estimate nucleated cell counts. Clones were sequenced by immunoSEQ multiplex PCR, and TCRdb holds only the in-frame ones, with some missing. V and J calls and clone size come straight from that table; D and trimming were deduced from the DNA. The data contain about 74,000 clones, over 75% of them singletons. This CDR3 comprises 14 residues. Germline assignment: CDR1 SGHRS and CDR2 YFSETQ. Trimming cost V 4 bases and J 7 bases; bases outside gene matches: 4. The sequence derives from a man aged 65 to 79 with active or convalescent COVID-19. Sequencing was carried out using peripheral blood. The gene calls are TRBV5-1 and TRBJ1-3; 11 positions match TRBD1. The CDR3 DNA reads as TGCGCCAGCAGCGAGGACAGGGGGCGCAACACCATATATTTT. It translates to CASSEDRGRNTIYF.